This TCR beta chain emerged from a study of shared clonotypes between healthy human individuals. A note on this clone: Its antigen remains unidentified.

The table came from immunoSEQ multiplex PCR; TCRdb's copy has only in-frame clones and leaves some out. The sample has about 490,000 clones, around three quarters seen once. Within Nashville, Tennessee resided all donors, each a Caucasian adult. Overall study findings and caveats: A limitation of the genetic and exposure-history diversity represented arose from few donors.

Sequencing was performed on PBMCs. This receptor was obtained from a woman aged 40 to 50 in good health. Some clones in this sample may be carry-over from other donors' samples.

The CDR3 DNA sequence: TGTGCCTGGAGTGTAGGGTCAGGGGATGAGCAGTTCTTC. It translates to CAWSVGSGDEQFF. The rearrangement uses TRBV30 and TRBJ2-1; a weak D match, TRBD1 (6 bases). V was pared by 0 bases and J by 8 bases, with 11 bases between. This CDR3 has 13 residues. CDR1 and CDR2 (germline): GTSNPN, SVGIG (reference sequence).